The 24 T cell receptor beta chains given below trace back to one sample, sequenced in a study of blood T cell repertoires in COVID-19. Profiling relied on immunoSEQ multiplex PCR, and the TCRdb table lists in-frame clones only, not all of them. The sample consists of roughly 100,000 clones, around 80% of them appearing once. Sequenced sample: peripheral blood. The receptors come from a woman older than 75 with acute or convalescent COVID-19.

The chain recombines TRBV10-3 with TRBJ1-4; D is uncertain. Trimming shortened V by 2 bases and J by 8 bases, and 18 bases separated the two germline ends. Germline loops: CDR1 ENHRY, CDR2 SYGVKD. CDR3 size: 16 residues. In DNA, the CDR3 is TGTGCCATCAGTGAGGGTTCTACTCGAGATCGGGAAAAACTGTTTTTT. Its protein is CAISEGSTRDREKLFF.

The table lists this clone with a count of one. This chain joins TRBV25-1 and TRBJ1-1; the match to TRBD1 covers 10 bases. Trimming took 6 bases from V and 3 from J; bases not matched to a gene: 7. In germline, CDR1 is MGHDK, CDR2 SYGVNS. The CDR3 covers 15 residues. The CDR3 sequence is CASRGDRGSYTEAFF. DNA for the CDR3: TGTGCCAGCAGGGGGGACAGGGGATCGTACACTGAAGCTTTCTTT.

This clone was observed a handful of times. V usage is TRBV3-1 (or the pseudogene TRBV3-2) and J usage is TRBJ1-5; the D is unclear. CDR1 LGHDT and CDR2 YNNKEL come from the germline V gene (reference sequence). The V end lost 5 bases, the J end lost 3 bases, and 14 bases lay between the germline ends. The CDR3 is 15 residues long. The CDR3 nucleotides read TGTGCCAGCAGCGATAGCCAACACTACAATCAGCCCCAGCATTTT. Its protein is CASSDSQHYNQPQHF.

The chain joins TRBV19 to TRBJ1-4; no clear D gene. The CDR3 consists of 16 residues. The germline V gene encodes CDR1 LNHDA and CDR2 SQIVND (reference sequence). V was shortened by 7 bases and J by 0 bases, with 15 bases between the two germline ends. The DNA for the CDR3 is TGTGCCAGTATGGGGAGGGTAACAGCAACTAATGAAAAACTGTTTTTT. Its translation: CASMGRVTATNEKLFF.

This rearrangement joins TRBV19 to TRBJ2-5; TRBD1 matches 7 bases. Trimming at V came to 5 bases and at J to 5 bases, leaving 14 bases not matched to a gene. This CDR3 spans 16 amino acids. The germline V gene has CDR1 LNHDA and CDR2 SQIVND (reference sequence). CDR3 sequence: CASSATGTAVGETQYF. The DNA for the CDR3 is TGTGCCAGTAGTGCCACCGGGACAGCCGTTGGGGAGACCCAGTACTTC.

The chain joins TRBV3-1 (or the pseudogene TRBV3-2) to TRBJ1-1; no reliable D call. The ends were cut back, 1 base at V and 7 bases at J, with 7 bases in the middle. The CDR3 sequence is 12 residues long. Germline values: CDR1 LGHDT, CDR2 YNNKEL (reference sequence). CDR3 nucleotide sequence: TGTGCCAGCAGCCAAGGGTTAGTTGAAGCTTTCTTT. Protein sequence: CASSQGLVEAFF.

The genes are TRBV5-6 and TRBJ2-1; 7 nucleotides agree with TRBD1. The CDR3 extends over 14 amino acids. Germline V gene lookup returns CDR1 SGHDT and CDR2 YYEEEE. V gave up 0 bases and J gave up 8 bases; unmatched junction bases: 5. DNA of the CDR3: TGTGCCAGCAGCTTGGGGGGACAGTATTATGAGCAGTTCTTC. It is translated as CASSLGGQYYEQFF.

This sequence joins TRBV4-1 and TRBJ2-3; possibly TRBD2 for D (5 bases). V dropped 0 bases and J dropped 0 bases, with 13 bases sitting between them. The CDR3 length is 17 residues. The germline V gene encodes CDR1 MGHRA and CDR2 YSYEKL. In nucleotides, the CDR3 is TGCGCCAGCAGCCAAGAGTCGGTCGGCGGGAGCACAGATACGCAGTATTTT. This sequence encodes CASSQESVGGSTDTQYF.

With regard to this clone: This same CDR3 is encoded by further DNA sequences in the sample. V gene TRBV6-6 combines with J gene TRBJ1-1; D gene uncertain. CDR1 is MNHNY, CDR2 SVGAGI, per germline (reference sequence). The CDR3 totals 12 residues. Trimming stripped 2 bases from V and 8 bases from J, with 9 bases between. The CDR3 nucleotides read TGTGCCAGCAGTTACGGCGGAAACGAAGCTTTCTTT. This translates into CASSYGGNEAFF.

This chain links TRBV5-1 with TRBJ2-7, with unresolved D. The CDR3 consists of 11 residues. Germline-derived CDR1 and CDR2 are SGHRS and YFSETQ. The V end was cut by 4 bases, the J end by 0 bases, with 2 bases between. DNA for the CDR3: TGCGCCAGCAGCCACTCCTACGAGCAGTACGTC. Protein sequence: CASSHSYEQYV.

With respect to this clone: Within the sample, other DNA sequences also encode this same CDR3. The chain combines TRBV14 with TRBJ1-6; no reliable D call. V was trimmed by 1 base and J by 7 bases, leaving 5 bases between them. This CDR3 contains 13 residues. CDR1 SGHDN and CDR2 FVKESK come from the germline V gene. CDR3 residues: CASSQVQNSPLHF. The CDR3 region has the DNA TGTGCCAGCAGCCAAGTCCAGAATTCACCCCTCCACTTT.

J is TRBJ2-5 and V is TRBV5-5; 10 positions agree with TRBD2. Germline V gene sequence: CDR1 SGHKS, CDR2 YYEKEE (reference sequence). J was trimmed by 3 bases and V by 4 bases; bases with no gene match: 3. CDR3 length: 14 residues. CDR3 coding DNA: TGTGCCAGCAGCCTAGCGGGAGTAAAAGAGACCCAGTACTTC. Amino acids: CASSLAGVKETQYF. Filled out from reference TRBV5-5 and TRBJ2-5, the complete variable domain reads DAGVTQSPTHLIKTRGQQVTLRCSPISGHKSVSWYQQVLGQGPQFIFQYYEKEERGRGNFPDRFSARQFPNYSSELNVNALLLGDSALYLCASSLAGVKETQYFGPGTRLLVL.

The gene calls are TRBV19 and TRBJ1-2, with a possible D match to TRBD1 (6 bases). This CDR3 is 14 amino acids long. V was trimmed by 7 bases and J by 1 base, leaving 13 bases between them. Per germline, CDR1 LNHDA and CDR2 SQIVND (reference sequence). CDR3 residues: CASTPTGVNYGYTF. The CDR3 nucleotides are TGTGCCAGTACCCCGACAGGAGTTAACTATGGCTACACCTTC.

The J gene is TRBJ1-2, the V gene TRBV3-1 (or the pseudogene TRBV3-2); 8 bases are shared with TRBD1. The junction had 10 bases not matched to a gene; V was cut back by 0 bases and J by 1 base. The CDR3 length is 18 residues. The germline V gene encodes CDR1 LGHDT and CDR2 YNNKEL (reference sequence). The CDR3 DNA reads as TGTGCCAGCAGCCAAGAGACTTACCGGGACAGGCGTAACTATGGCTACACCTTC. Protein sequence: CASSQETYRDRRNYGYTF.

This rearrangement joins TRBV2 to TRBJ1-1; a possible D gene is TRBD1 (6 bases). The CDR3 length is 15 residues. The V gene lost 6 bases and the J gene lost 1 base, with 15 bases spanning the gap. Germline-derived CDR1 and CDR2 are SNHLY and FYNNEI. The CDR3 region has the DNA TGTGCCAGCAGCGCACAGGGAACCACGAACACTGAAGCTTTCTTT. Encoded protein: CASSAQGTTNTEAFF.

The chain employs TRBV27 and TRBJ2-3; 10 bases are a match to TRBD1. This CDR3 region has 16 residues. CDR1 and CDR2 (germline): MNHEY, SMNVEV (reference sequence). V gave up 0 bases and J gave up 2 bases; unmatched junction bases: 2. CDR3 in amino acids: CASSLSGTGVTDTQYF. CDR3 bases: TGTGCCAGCAGTTTATCGGGGACAGGGGTCACAGATACGCAGTATTTT.

The chain links TRBV3-1 (or the pseudogene TRBV3-2) to TRBJ2-5, with D tentatively TRBD1 (6 bases). Germline V gene data show CDR1 as LGHDT and CDR2 as YNNKEL (reference sequence). V lost 4 bases to trimming and J lost 6 bases, with 18 bases between them. The CDR3 has 15 residues. The CDR3 nucleotides are TGTGCCAGCAGCCCGCTTACATACAGGGCCCAGACCCAGTACTTC. Translating gives CASSPLTYRAQTQYF.

The chain uses TRBV5-1 and TRBJ2-2, with TRBD2 identical over 11 bases. This CDR3 is built from 14 residues. Germline V lookup: CDR1 SGHRS, CDR2 YFSETQ. V lost 1 base to trimming and J lost 11 bases; unmatched junction nucleotides: 4. CDR3 amino acids: CASSLTSGSRELFF. CDR3 bases: TGCGCCAGCAGCTTGACTAGCGGGAGTCGAGAGCTGTTTTTT.

This chain connects TRBV18 to TRBJ1-2, with no clear D. CDR1 KGHSH and CDR2 LQKENI come from the germline V gene. This CDR3 spans 12 amino acids. The V and J ends lost 2 bases and 6 bases respectively, with 7 bases between them. CDR3 amino acids: CASSPFRDGYTF. The DNA for the CDR3 is TGTGCCAGCTCACCATTCCGGGATGGCTACACCTTC.

V is TRBV5-4 and J is TRBJ2-2; 10 bases map to TRBD2. CDR1 SGHNT and CDR2 YYREEE come from the germline V gene (reference sequence). CDR3 size: 15 residues. J lost 1 base, V lost 4 bases, and 1 base had no gene match. The CDR3 DNA reads TGTGCCAGCAGCCGACTAGCGGGGAACACCGGGGAGCTGTTTTTT. Encoded protein: CASSRLAGNTGELFF.

The chain carries TRBV7-9 and TRBJ2-3; 10 bases fit TRBD2. The CDR3 has 15 amino acids. V lost 5 bases, J lost 4 bases, and 6 bases stayed unmatched. Germline CDR1 SEHNR, CDR2 FQNEAQ (reference sequence). For the CDR3, the DNA is TGTGCCAGCAGCCTACTAGCGGGATATGCAGATACGCAGTATTTT. Protein: CASSLLAGYADTQYF.

The chain employs TRBV27 and TRBJ2-7; the match to TRBD2 covers 8 bases. Germline assignment: CDR1 MNHEY and CDR2 SMNVEV (reference sequence). The CDR3 consists of 15 residues. V shed 3 bases and J 4 bases; nucleotides not matched to a gene: 8. The CDR3 nucleotides read TGTGCCAGCAGTTTGTTCGCGGGAGGAAAGTACGAGCAGTACTTC. Protein: CASSLFAGGKYEQYF.

This chain joins TRBV7-9 and TRBJ1-6; TRBD1 is a possible D gene (6 bases). CDR3 length: 14 residues. The germline V and J ends were trimmed by 6 bases and 6 bases, with 12 bases remaining between them. The germline CDR1 and CDR2 sequences are SEHNR and FQNEAQ (reference sequence). The CDR3 DNA reads TGTGCCAGCAGGCGGACAGAACCTAATTCACCCCTCCACTTT. Protein sequence: CASRRTEPNSPLHF.

The count of this clone is one. The gene calls are TRBV5-1 and TRBJ2-7; the D is unclear. The CDR3 is 14 residues long. From germline, CDR1 is SGHRS and CDR2 YFSETQ. The V end lost 0 bases, the J end lost 5 bases, and 12 bases lay between the germline ends. The CDR3 here is CASSLAPGFDEQYF. The CDR3 coding sequence is TGCGCCAGCAGCTTGGCCCCAGGTTTCGACGAGCAGTACTTC.